This TCR beta chain was retrieved from a study of Graves' ophthalmopathy and Graves' hyperthyroidism. This CDR3 has 17 amino acids. Germline assignment: CDR1 WSHSY and CDR2 SAAADI. Serum thyroxine and TRAb, along with clinical symptoms, thyroid ultrasound and orbital computed tomography, were what diagnosis relied on. Regarding this clonotype: The junction shows a germline mismatch at one end, possibly a read error.

RNA served as the template for amplifying TCR beta CDR3 regions. HTBI primers were employed in first-round RT-PCR, then a second-round multiplex PCR followed. A single record per CDR3 protein comes from TCRdb applying MiXCR to the multiplex PCR reads. The sample carries roughly 600,000 distinct CDR3 sequences, under 40% recorded once. The chain employs TRBV10-2 and TRBJ1-3; D is ambiguous. The TCR comes from an adult man with Graves' hyperthyroidism. Sequenced input: peripheral blood or thyroid tissue (not recorded which). The CDR3 bases are TGTGCCAGCAGTGCGGGCTTTCCCGGAGGGTCTGGAAACACCATATATTTT. This sequence encodes CASSAGFPGGSGNTIYF.